Presented here are 8 T cell receptor beta chains from one specimen sequenced in a study of T cell responses to AZD1222 COVID-19 vaccine. Method: immunoSEQ multiplex PCR; TCRdb's copy keeps in-frame clones and lacks some. The sample gives more than 95,000 clones, more than 70% of which show up once; approximately 10% is in the top ten. Source: peripheral blood, taken on day 0 of AZD1222 vaccination. The origin of the receptors is an adult in good health.

The rearrangement links TRBV10-3 to TRBJ1-4; 12 nucleotides align to TRBD1. This CDR3 has 19 residues. The germline V gene has CDR1 ENHRY and CDR2 SYGVKD. The V segment lost 6 bases and the J segment 0 bases; nucleotides outside the gene matches: 11. The CDR3 DNA sequence: TGTGCCATCAGCGGATCCGGGACAGGGGGCCTGACAACTAATGAAAAACTGTTTTTT. This codes for CAISGSGTGGLTTNEKLFF.

This chain connects TRBV24-1 to TRBJ2-1; 8 bases map to TRBD2. The CDR3 spans 16 residues. The V gene's germline CDR1 is KGHDR and CDR2 SFDVKD. The J segment lost 9 bases and the V segment lost 4 bases, leaving 13 bases of the junction unmatched. CDR3 nucleotide sequence: TGTGCCACCAGTGACGCAGGGACTAGTCGTCAAGGTGAGCAGTTCTTC. Its translation is CATSDAGTSRQGEQFF.

The chain joins TRBV5-4 to TRBJ1-1, with TRBD1 identical over 9 bases. The CDR3 has 14 residues. Per the germline V gene, CDR1 is SGHNT and CDR2 is YYREEE (reference sequence). After removal of 2 bases from V and 5 bases from J, the junction contained 4 bases not matched to a gene. The CDR3 here is CASSLQGAGTEAFF. The CDR3 DNA is TGTGCCAGCAGCTTACAGGGGGCGGGGACTGAAGCTTTCTTT.

This rearrangement joins TRBV3-1 (or the pseudogene TRBV3-2) to TRBJ1-4; tentatively, D is TRBD1 (6 bases). With 4 bases removed from V and 7 bases from J, the gap between germline ends came to 19 bases. The V gene's germline CDR1 is LGHDT and CDR2 YNNKEL (reference sequence). The CDR3 runs 16 residues. The CDR3, as DNA: TGTGCCAGCAGCCCCTATCCACAGGGAGTAGGTGAAAAACTGTTTTTT. Amino acid sequence: CASSPYPQGVGEKLFF.

This sequence joins TRBV6-5 and TRBJ1-3; D gene uncertain. Between the trimmed V and J ends, which lost 7 bases and 8 bases, there was a span of 18 bases. The germline CDR1 and CDR2 sequences are MNHEY and SVGAGI. The CDR3 has 14 amino acids. The CDR3 bases are TGTGCCAGCAAAGTTACAGCCCACCTGGACACCATATATTTT. Its protein product is CASKVTAHLDTIYF.

The chain couples TRBV6-5 to TRBJ1-2; D perhaps matches TRBD1 (5 bases). This CDR3 region has 12 residues. The germline CDR1 and CDR2 sequences are MNHEY and SVGAGI. Trimming took off 0 bases at V and 13 bases at J, with 12 bases between the two ends. The CDR3 nucleotides read TGTGCCAGCAGTTACTCGAGAGGGGAAGGCACCTTC. Protein product: CASSYSRGEGTF.

The chain carries TRBV12-5 and TRBJ2-1, with 10 bases that match TRBD1. J was trimmed by 4 bases and V by 1 base; bases with no gene match: 1. Germline V gene data show CDR1 as LGHNT and CDR2 as FRNRAP. The CDR3 contains 15 residues. CDR3 in amino acids: CASGLGQGAYNEQFF. In DNA form, the CDR3 reads TGTGCTAGTGGTTTGGGACAGGGGGCTTACAATGAGCAGTTCTTC.

The CDR3 DNA reads TGTGCCAGCAGTTCCCAGGGTGGCTACACCTTC. Amino acids: CASSSQGGYTF. V gene TRBV28 combines with J gene TRBJ1-2; D possibly corresponds to TRBD1 (5 bases). The germline V gene has CDR1 MDHEN and CDR2 SYDVKM. The V end was cut by 4 bases, the J end by 7 bases, with 7 bases between. This CDR3 contains 11 residues.